The 23 T cell receptor beta chains listed next were all sequenced from one sample in a study of TIL therapy for anti-PD-1-resistant metastatic lung cancer. Sample time point: pre-treatment sample, taken before nivolumab and TIL therapy. Sequencing used immunoSEQ v3. Using immunoSEQ multiplex PCR, the repertoire was profiled, and TCRdb retains in-frame clones only, with some absent. There are tens of thousands of clones in the sample; under 75% occur only once, and roughly 7% lies in the top ten. The starting material was blood, obtained at baseline. The receptors were sampled from a person between 25 and 80 years old with non-small cell lung cancer.

This chain uses TRBV19 with TRBJ2-1, with D maybe TRBD1 (6 bases). This CDR3 comprises 15 residues. From germline, CDR1 is LNHDA and CDR2 SQIVND (reference sequence). The ends were cut back, 1 base at V and 0 bases at J, with 7 bases in the middle. CDR3 residues: CASSIAGDSYNEQFF. The CDR3 region has the DNA TGTGCCAGTAGTATAGCAGGGGACTCCTACAATGAGCAGTTCTTC.

The rearrangement joins TRBV27 to TRBJ1-4; 8 positions agree with TRBD1. V was clipped by 4 bases and J by 13 bases; unmatched bases: 5. The CDR3 runs 12 residues. Germline values: CDR1 MNHEY, CDR2 SMNVEV (reference sequence). The CDR3 DNA follows: TGTGCCAGCAGTTCCGACAGGGGTAGACTGTTTTTT. This translates into CASSSDRGRLFF.

The chain recombines TRBV2 with TRBJ1-2; TRBD1 might be the D (5 bases). V was shortened by 11 bases and J by 2 bases, with 12 bases between the two germline ends. Germline V gene data show CDR1 as SNHLY and CDR2 as FYNNEI. This CDR3 contains 12 residues. The CDR3 protein is CALEEGNYGYTF. CDR3 bases: TGTGCCTTGGAGGAGGGGAACTATGGCTACACCTTC. Full variable domain (missing parts from reference TRBV2 and TRBJ1-2): EPEVTQTPSHQVTQMGQEVILRCVPISNHLYFYWYRQILGQKVEFLVSFYNNEISEKSEIFDDQFSVERPDGSNFTLKIRSTKLEDSAMYFCALEEGNYGYTFGSGTRLTVV.

The genes are TRBV5-1 and TRBJ2-5; D is perhaps TRBD1 (6 bases). This CDR3 has 14 residues. V was trimmed by 1 base and J by 5 bases, leaving 12 bases between them. Looked up from germline, CDR1 is SGHRS and CDR2 is YFSETQ. The CDR3 nucleotides are TGCGCCAGCAGCTTGAGCGGACAGTTGGAGACCCAGTACTTC. Translated, it gives CASSLSGQLETQYF.

V usage is TRBV30 and J usage is TRBJ1-5; unclear D gene. V lost 1 base and J 0 bases, leaving 7 bases between the germline ends. The V gene's germline CDR1 is GTSNPN and CDR2 SVGIG (reference sequence). The CDR3 runs 14 residues. The CDR3 sequence is CAWSAIFSNQPQHF. DNA of the CDR3: TGTGCCTGGAGTGCAATTTTTAGCAATCAGCCCCAGCATTTT.

This chain uses TRBV5-1 with TRBJ2-1, with TRBD2 identical over 9 bases. Germline V gene sequence: CDR1 SGHRS, CDR2 YFSETQ. The CDR3 has 18 amino acids. V trimming: 1 base; J trimming: 7 bases; junction bases outside the gene matches: 15. Here the CDR3 DNA reads TGCGCCAGCAGCTTGAATATGGTAGCGGGAGTTGGTTTGAATGAGCAGTTCTTC. This translates into CASSLNMVAGVGLNEQFF. Drawing the rest from reference TRBV5-1 and TRBJ2-1, the complete variable domain is KAGVTQTPRYLIKTRGQQVTLSCSPISGHRSVSWYQQTPGQGLQFLFEYFSETQRNKGNFPGRFSGRQFSNSRSEMNVSTLELGDSALYLCASSLNMVAGVGLNEQFFGPGTRLTVL.

The chain couples TRBV5-1 to TRBJ1-3, with a possible D match to TRBD1 (5 bases). Trimming cost V 2 bases and J 0 bases, with 15 bases left between them. CDR1 is SGHRS and CDR2 is YFSETQ in the germline V gene. This CDR3 spans 17 amino acids. The CDR3 protein is CASSLGQGPPSGNTIYF. The DNA for the CDR3 is TGCGCCAGCAGCTTAGGACAAGGTCCTCCCTCTGGAAACACCATATATTTT.

J is TRBJ2-3 and V is TRBV5-1; tentatively, D is TRBD1 (5 bases). The V gene lost 0 bases and the J gene lost 2 bases, with 10 bases spanning the gap. The length of the CDR3 is 15 residues. In germline, CDR1 is SGHRS, CDR2 YFSETQ. CDR3 protein: CASSLGSGYTDTQYF. In DNA form, the CDR3 reads TGCGCCAGCAGCTTGGGGTCAGGGTACACAGATACGCAGTATTTT.

V and J are TRBV7-9 and TRBJ2-3; weak D call: TRBD1 (6 bases). The germline V gene has CDR1 SEHNR and CDR2 FQNEAQ (reference sequence). CDR3 length: 15 residues. Trimming cost V 5 bases and J 5 bases, with 17 bases left between them. CDR3 amino acids: CASSLTGNTRDTQYF. CDR3 sequence (DNA): TGTGCCAGCAGCCTAACAGGGAATACCAGAGATACGCAGTATTTT.

The V and J genes are TRBV5-4 and TRBJ2-5; 15 bases are a match to TRBD2. Per the germline V gene, CDR1 is SGHNT and CDR2 is YYREEE (reference sequence). V trimming: 4 bases; J trimming: 4 bases; junction bases outside the gene matches: 5. The CDR3 spans 16 residues. The CDR3 loop reads CASSPGLAGGGETQYF. The CDR3 region has the DNA TGTGCCAGCAGCCCCGGACTAGCGGGAGGGGGAGAGACCCAGTACTTC.

The chain is built from TRBV4-1 and TRBJ1-1; 9 nucleotides agree with TRBD1. CDR3 length: 20 amino acids. CDR1 and CDR2 (germline): MGHRA, YSYEKL. J lost 4 bases, V lost 3 bases, and 21 bases had no gene match. The DNA for the CDR3 is TGCGCCAGCAGCCATGCGGTAGGACAGGGGACATTTCAGTGGCGCACTGAAGCTTTCTTT. This gives the protein CASSHAVGQGTFQWRTEAFF.

The V and J genes are TRBV9 and TRBJ2-7, with 9 positions matching TRBD1. Per the germline V gene, CDR1 is SGDLS and CDR2 is YYNGEE. V lost 4 bases, J lost 2 bases, and 10 bases stayed unmatched. This CDR3 comprises 16 residues. The CDR3 DNA follows: TGTGCCAGCAGCACCAGACCGGGACAGGGCACCTACGAGCAGTACTTC. It specifies CASSTRPGQGTYEQYF. Supplemented by reference TRBV9 and TRBJ2-7, the full variable domain reads DSGVTQTPKHLITATGQRVTLRCSPRSGDLSVYWYQQSLDQGLQFLIQYYNGEERAKGNILERFSAQQFPDLHSELNLSSLELGDSALYFCASSTRPGQGTYEQYFGPGTRLTVT.

J is TRBJ2-7 and V is TRBV6-5; 7 nucleotides match TRBD1. The V segment lost 7 bases and the J segment 1 base; nucleotides outside the gene matches: 4. CDR1 is MNHEY and CDR2 is SVGAGI in the germline V gene. The CDR3 is 13 amino acids. The DNA for the CDR3 is TGTGCCAGCAAAAAGACAGGGTCCTACGAGCAGTACTTC. It yields the protein CASKKTGSYEQYF.

The chain joins TRBV6-5 to TRBJ2-1, with D unclear. Germline V gene sequence: CDR1 MNHEY, CDR2 SVGAGI. The V and J ends lost 5 bases and 4 bases respectively, with 9 bases between them. The CDR3 runs 13 residues. CDR3 in amino acids: CASSADHYNEQFF. In nucleotides, the CDR3 is TGTGCCAGCAGTGCCGACCATTACAATGAGCAGTTCTTC.

The CDR3 nucleotides read TGTGCCAGCAGTTACTACCAGGAGCTGTTTTTT. Translated: CASSYYQELFF. This chain connects TRBV6-6 to TRBJ2-2; D is unresolved. Germline V lookup: CDR1 MNHNY, CDR2 SVGAGI (reference sequence). The length of the CDR3 is 11 residues. Trimming shortened V by 1 base and J by 10 bases, and 4 bases separated the two germline ends.

The genes are TRBV29-1 and TRBJ2-3, with TRBD2 matching over 11 bases. V lost 5 bases, J lost 4 bases, and 14 bases stayed unmatched. The CDR3 consists of 17 residues. CDR1 is SQVTM and CDR2 is ANQGSEA in the germline V gene. CDR3 sequence (DNA): TGCAGCGTTCAATGGGCCGGACTAGCGGGTGGGTCAGATACGCAGTATTTT. This gives the protein CSVQWAGLAGGSDTQYF.

The V call is TRBV5-1, the J call TRBJ2-6; TRBD1 agrees at 8 bases. Germline V gene sequence: CDR1 SGHRS, CDR2 YFSETQ. V lost 0 bases and J lost 0; bases outside the gene matches: 5. The CDR3 has 18 amino acids. As DNA, the CDR3 is TGCGCCAGCAGCTTGGGGGACAGGCCATTCTCTGGGGCCAACGTCCTGACTTTC. It yields the protein CASSLGDRPFSGANVLTF.

The chain uses TRBV14 and TRBJ2-5; D is possibly TRBD1 (6 bases). Germline CDR1 and CDR2: SGHDN and FVKESK. V lost 0 bases to trimming and J lost 2 bases, with 10 bases between them. CDR3 size: 15 residues. CDR3 amino acids: CASSQDRGGQETQYF. The DNA of the CDR3 is TGTGCCAGCAGCCAAGATCGAGGGGGACAAGAGACCCAGTACTTC.

The genes are TRBV14 and TRBJ2-5; unclear D gene. Germline-derived CDR1 and CDR2 are SGHDN and FVKESK. The germline V and J ends were trimmed by 4 bases and 4 bases, with 13 bases remaining between them. The CDR3 is made up of 14 amino acids. The CDR3 sequence is CASSPVSTGETQYF. The DNA of the CDR3 is TGTGCCAGCAGCCCAGTCTCTACGGGAGAGACCCAGTACTTC.

The chain joins TRBV5-1 to TRBJ2-3, with 7 bases matching TRBD1. Trimming cost V 4 bases and J 0 bases; bases outside gene matches: 2. This CDR3 is 14 amino acids long. Germline CDR1 is SGHRS and CDR2 is YFSETQ. CDR3 in DNA: TGCGCCAGCAGCCAGGGACAGAGCACAGATACGCAGTATTTT. It encodes CASSQGQSTDTQYF.

The chain recombines TRBV29-1 with TRBJ2-7; D remains unclear. Germline V CDR1 and CDR2: SQVTM, ANQGSEA. V lost 3 bases and J lost 4, with 10 bases in between. The CDR3 length is 12 residues. The CDR3 bases are TGCAGCGTTGAGGCGGTGGGGTACGAGCAGTACTTC. Translated: CSVEAVGYEQYF.

There are a few counts of this clone. The genes are TRBV28 and TRBJ1-2; maybe TRBD1 (5 bases). This CDR3 has 14 amino acids. Germline lookup yields CDR1 MDHEN and CDR2 SYDVKM. V lost 1 base and J 3 bases, leaving 9 bases between the germline ends. This chain's CDR3 is CASSLYPGDYGYTF. DNA of the CDR3: TGTGCCAGCAGTTTATACCCGGGGGACTATGGCTACACCTTC.

The CDR3 protein is CAARQGVWGYTF. CDR3 nucleotide sequence: TGTGCGGCTAGACAGGGGGTATGGGGCTACACCTTC. The chain combines TRBV30 with TRBJ1-2; 9 bases are shared with TRBD1. The CDR3 length is 12 residues. Germline loops: CDR1 GTSNPN, CDR2 SVGIG (reference sequence). Full variable domain (outside the CDR3, taken from reference TRBV30 and TRBJ1-2): SQTIHQWPATLVQPVGSPLSLECTVEGTSNPNLYWYRQAAGRGLQLLFYSVGIGQISSEVPQNLSASRPQDRQFILSSKKLLLSDSGFYLCAARQGVWGYTFGSGTRLTVV.